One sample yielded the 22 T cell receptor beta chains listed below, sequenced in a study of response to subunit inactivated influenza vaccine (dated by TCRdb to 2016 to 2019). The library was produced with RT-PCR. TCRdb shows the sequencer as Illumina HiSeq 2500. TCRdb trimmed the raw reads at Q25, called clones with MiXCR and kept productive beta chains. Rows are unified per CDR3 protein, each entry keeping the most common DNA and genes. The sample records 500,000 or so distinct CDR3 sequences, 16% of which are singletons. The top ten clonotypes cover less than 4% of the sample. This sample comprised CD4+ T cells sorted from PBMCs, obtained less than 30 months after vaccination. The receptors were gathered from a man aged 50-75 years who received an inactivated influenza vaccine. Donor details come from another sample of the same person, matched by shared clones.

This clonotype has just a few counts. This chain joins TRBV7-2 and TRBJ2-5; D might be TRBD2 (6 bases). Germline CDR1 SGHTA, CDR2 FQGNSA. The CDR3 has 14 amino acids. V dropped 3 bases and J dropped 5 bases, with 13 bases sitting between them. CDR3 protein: CASSLHSGPETQYF. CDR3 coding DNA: TGTGCCAGCAGCTTGCATAGCGGCCCTGAGACCCAGTACTTC.

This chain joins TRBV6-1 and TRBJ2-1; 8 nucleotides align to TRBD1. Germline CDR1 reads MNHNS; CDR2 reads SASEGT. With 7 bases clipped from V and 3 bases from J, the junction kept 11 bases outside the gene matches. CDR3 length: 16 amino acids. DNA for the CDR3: TGTGCCAGCACGACCTACCCAGGGGGCGGCTACAATGAGCAGTTCTTC. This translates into CASTTYPGGGYNEQFF.

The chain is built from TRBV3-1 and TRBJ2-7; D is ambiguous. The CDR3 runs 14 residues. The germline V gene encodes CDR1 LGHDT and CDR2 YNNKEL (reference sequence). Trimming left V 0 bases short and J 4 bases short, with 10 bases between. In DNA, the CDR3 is TGTGCCAGCAGCCAAGATAATAGCAGGTACGAGCAGTACTTC. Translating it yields CASSQDNSRYEQYF.

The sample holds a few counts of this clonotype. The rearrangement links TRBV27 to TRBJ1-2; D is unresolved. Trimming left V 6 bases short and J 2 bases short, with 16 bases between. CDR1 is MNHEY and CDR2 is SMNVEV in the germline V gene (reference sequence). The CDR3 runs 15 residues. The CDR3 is CASSPSRARNYGYTF. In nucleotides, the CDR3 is TGTGCCAGCAGCCCCAGCCGGGCCCGGAACTATGGCTACACCTTC.

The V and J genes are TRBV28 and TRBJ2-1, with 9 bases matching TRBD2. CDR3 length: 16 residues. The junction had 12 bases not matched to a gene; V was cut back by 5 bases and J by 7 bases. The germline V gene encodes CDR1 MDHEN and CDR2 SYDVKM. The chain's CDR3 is CASSTRPSGVRNEQFF. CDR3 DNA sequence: TGTGCCAGCAGTACTAGGCCTAGCGGGGTCAGGAATGAGCAGTTCTTC.

The DNA of the CDR3 is TGCGCCAGCAGCTTGGTTACAGGTTCCCAAGAGACCCAGTACTTC. Translated, it gives CASSLVTGSQETQYF. V and J are TRBV5-1 and TRBJ2-5, with D possibly TRBD1 on 5 matching bases. V was cut by 0 bases and J by 1 base, with 10 bases left in between. The CDR3 extends over 15 amino acids. Germline CDR1 reads SGHRS; CDR2 reads YFSETQ.

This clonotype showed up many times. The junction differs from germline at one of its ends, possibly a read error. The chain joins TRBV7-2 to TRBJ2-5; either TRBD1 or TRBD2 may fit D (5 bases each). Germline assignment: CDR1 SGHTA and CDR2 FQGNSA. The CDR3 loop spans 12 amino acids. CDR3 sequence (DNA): TGTGCCAGCACCTTAGGGACAGAGACCCAGTACTTC. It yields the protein CASTLGTETQYF.

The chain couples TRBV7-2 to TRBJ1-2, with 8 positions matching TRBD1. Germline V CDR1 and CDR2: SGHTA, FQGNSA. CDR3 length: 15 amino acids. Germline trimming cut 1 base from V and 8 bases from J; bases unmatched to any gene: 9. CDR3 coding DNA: TGTGCCAGCAGCTTAGATTTTGCAGGGGGCGGCGGCTACACCTTC. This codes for CASSLDFAGGGGYTF.

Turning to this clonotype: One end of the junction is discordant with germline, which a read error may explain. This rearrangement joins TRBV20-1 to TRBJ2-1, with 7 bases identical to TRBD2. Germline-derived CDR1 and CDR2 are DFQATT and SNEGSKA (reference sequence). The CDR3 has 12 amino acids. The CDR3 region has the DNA TGCAGTGCCGATAGATCTAGCGGTAGTAGTGCCTTC. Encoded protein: CSADRSSGSSAF.

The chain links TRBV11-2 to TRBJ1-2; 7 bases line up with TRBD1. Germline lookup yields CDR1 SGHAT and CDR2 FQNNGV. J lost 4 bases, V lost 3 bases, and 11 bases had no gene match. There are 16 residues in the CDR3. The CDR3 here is CASSFLSGTASYGYTF. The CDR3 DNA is TGTGCCAGCAGCTTTCTATCCGGGACAGCATCCTATGGCTACACCTTC.

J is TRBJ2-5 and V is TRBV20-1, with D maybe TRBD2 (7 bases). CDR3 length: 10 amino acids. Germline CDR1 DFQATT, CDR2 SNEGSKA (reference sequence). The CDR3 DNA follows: TGCAGCAAGGGGGGGGAGACCCAGTACTTC. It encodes CSKGGETQYF.

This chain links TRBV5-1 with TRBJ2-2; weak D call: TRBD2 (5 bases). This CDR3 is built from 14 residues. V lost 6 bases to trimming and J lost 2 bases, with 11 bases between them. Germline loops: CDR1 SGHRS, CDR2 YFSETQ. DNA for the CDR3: TGCGCCAGCAATATGGGAGACAACACCGGGGAGCTGTTTTTT. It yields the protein CASNMGDNTGELFF.

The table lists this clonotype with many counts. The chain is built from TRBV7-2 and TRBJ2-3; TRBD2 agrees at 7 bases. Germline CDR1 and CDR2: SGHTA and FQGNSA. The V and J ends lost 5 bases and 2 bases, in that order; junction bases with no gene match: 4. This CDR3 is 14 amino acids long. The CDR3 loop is CASSLGLDTDTQYF. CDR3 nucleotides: TGTGCCAGCAGCCTAGGACTAGACACAGATACGCAGTATTTT.

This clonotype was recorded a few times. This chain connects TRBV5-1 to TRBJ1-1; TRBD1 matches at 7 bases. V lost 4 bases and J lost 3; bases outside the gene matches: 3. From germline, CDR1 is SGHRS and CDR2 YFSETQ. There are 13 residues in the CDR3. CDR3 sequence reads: CASSPGTDTEAFF. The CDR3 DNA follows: TGCGCCAGCAGCCCGGGGACAGACACTGAAGCTTTCTTT.

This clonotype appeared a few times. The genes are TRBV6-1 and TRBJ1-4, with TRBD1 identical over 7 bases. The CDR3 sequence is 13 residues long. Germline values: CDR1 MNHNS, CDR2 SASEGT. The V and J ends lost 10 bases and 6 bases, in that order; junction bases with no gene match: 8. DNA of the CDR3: TGTGCCACACAGACAGGGAGGGATGAAAAACTGTTTTTT. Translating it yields CATQTGRDEKLFF.

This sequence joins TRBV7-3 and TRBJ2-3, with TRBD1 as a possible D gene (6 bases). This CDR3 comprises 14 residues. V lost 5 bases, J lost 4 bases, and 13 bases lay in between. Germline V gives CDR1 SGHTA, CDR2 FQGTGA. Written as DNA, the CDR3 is TGTGCCAGCAGCACACAGGGTTTTGCAGATACGCAGTATTTT. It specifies CASSTQGFADTQYF.

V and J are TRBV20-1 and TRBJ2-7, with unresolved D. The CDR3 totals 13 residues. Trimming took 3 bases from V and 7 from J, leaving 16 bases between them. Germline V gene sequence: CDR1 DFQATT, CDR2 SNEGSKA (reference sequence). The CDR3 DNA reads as TGCAGTGCTAGGGAAGGGCCCCTTAGGGAGCAGTACTTC. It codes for CSAREGPLREQYF.

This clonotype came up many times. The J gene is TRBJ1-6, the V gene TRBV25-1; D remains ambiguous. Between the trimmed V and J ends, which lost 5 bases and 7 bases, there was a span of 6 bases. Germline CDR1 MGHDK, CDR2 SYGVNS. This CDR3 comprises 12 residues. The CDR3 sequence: CASSQANSPLHF. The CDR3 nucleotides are TGTGCCAGCAGTCAAGCCAATTCACCCCTCCACTTT.

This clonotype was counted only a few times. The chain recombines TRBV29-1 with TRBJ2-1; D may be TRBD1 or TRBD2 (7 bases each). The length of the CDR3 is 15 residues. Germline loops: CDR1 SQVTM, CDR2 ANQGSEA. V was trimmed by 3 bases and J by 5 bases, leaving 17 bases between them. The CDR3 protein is CSVEKGGGRHNEQFF. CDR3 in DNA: TGCAGCGTTGAGAAAGGGGGCGGGAGACACAATGAGCAGTTCTTC.

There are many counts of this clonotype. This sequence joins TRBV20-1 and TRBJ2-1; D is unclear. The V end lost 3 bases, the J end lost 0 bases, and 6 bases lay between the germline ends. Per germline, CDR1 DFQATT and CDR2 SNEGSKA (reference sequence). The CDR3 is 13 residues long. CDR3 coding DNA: TGCAGTGCTAGCCTCGACTCCTACAATGAGCAGTTCTTC. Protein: CSASLDSYNEQFF.

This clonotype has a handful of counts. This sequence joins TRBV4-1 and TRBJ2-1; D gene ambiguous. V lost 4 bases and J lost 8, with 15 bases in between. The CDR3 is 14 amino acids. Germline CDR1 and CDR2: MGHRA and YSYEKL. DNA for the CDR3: TGCGCCAGCAGCCTGTCTTCTCGCTTCGATGAGCAGTTCTTC. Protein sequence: CASSLSSRFDEQFF.

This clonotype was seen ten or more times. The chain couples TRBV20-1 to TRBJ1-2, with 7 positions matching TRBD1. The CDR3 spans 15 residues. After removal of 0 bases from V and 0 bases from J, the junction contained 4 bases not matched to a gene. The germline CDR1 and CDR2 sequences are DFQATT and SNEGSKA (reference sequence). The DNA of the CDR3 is TGCAGTGCTAGAGAAACCGGGACAGCTAACTATGGCTACACCTTC. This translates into CSARETGTANYGYTF.